One T cell receptor (beta chain) is described in this entry. Its antigen target is currently unknown. It has no much larger one-base neighbor in the sample; base qualities were not kept. Preparation of the library involved the immunoSEQ multiplex PCR assay. Rearranged TCR beta chain sequences were amplified using the hsTCRB Kit according to the manufacturer's protocol. TCRB libraries were sequenced on an Illumina MiSeq. The published analysis was carried out like this. The kit vendor's proprietary platform handled demultiplexing, trimming and gene mapping. In its TCRdb copy, this immuneACCESS table keeps in-frame sequences only and misses some clones. Where compared with another copy, unresolved V genes explain less than half of these, and the others have no known cause. D and trimming come from the DNA, and the V and J calls and clone size come from that table. This sample holds over 80,000 clones; roughly 90% were observed only once. The ten largest clones capture approximately 0.58% of the sample.

The entry originates in a study of a mutant IDH1 vaccine in newly diagnosed glioma (dated by TCRdb to the early 2020s). Study-level background: The roughly 32 treated patients were approximately 62% male and 37.5% female, with a mean age of about 38 years. Peripheral blood samples were drawn at six visits, namely V03 (baseline), V05, V07, V10, V12 and V13. Longitudinal TCRB deep sequencing was performed for around 23 treated patients wherever samples were available for exploratory analyses. Before enrollment, most patients had been given radiochemotherapy with temozolomide as standard therapy, while the rest had received either radiotherapy alone or temozolomide alone.

Explained via the paper, the time point label denotes: baseline, week 1 (first vaccination visit). The sample's treatment or condition label is to be understood as: pre-vaccination baseline after standard-of-care therapy. Newly diagnosed WHO grade 3 or 4 IDH1-mutant astrocytomas showing loss of nuclear ATRX were present in the donors. The samples were drawn from NOA16, a multicentre, single-arm, open-label phase I trial in Germany that tested a mutant IDH1 peptide vaccine in humans for the first time. For immunogenicity testing, the blood drawn at visit V03 was used as the baseline sample. The DNeasy Blood and Tissue Kit was used to extract genomic DNA from EDTA blood for TCRB sequencing. On the study overall, not on this receptor specifically: Vaccine-induced immune responses across multiple MHC alleles were detected in approximately 94% of patients. Pseudoprogression appeared unrelated to alterations in the top peripheral T cell clonotypes detected by TCRB sequencing. The authors stated that sample limitations prevented analyses of patient blood samples from being reproduced. Selection of PBMC samples for TCRB deep sequencing was based on availability.

This TCR was recovered from a woman aged 45 to 65 with glioma. Sequencing was performed on PBMCs, taken from a glioma patient treated with radiotherapy, temozolomide or both.

Read as DNA, the sequence is TGCGCCAGCAGCTTGGAGAGGACACGAGGCTCTGGGGCCAACGTCCTGACTTTC. Translation gives CASSLERTRGSGANVLTF. The sequence is built from TRBV5-1 and TRBJ2-6; TRBD1 could be the D gene, as 5 bases match. V sheds 0 bases and J sheds 0 bases, leaving 13 bases between their ends. From its cysteine to its phenylalanine, the CDR3 spans 18 amino acids. The DNA shown is the 54-base CDR3, in frame from base 1. The germline V gene yields SGHRS for CDR1 and YFSETQ for CDR2.